Reported below is one TCR beta chain. Its antigen is currently unknown. With a duration under 2 months, the hyperthyroidism was newly diagnosed in patients aged 18 to 65. Germline CDR1 reads SEHNR; CDR2 reads FQNEAQ (reference sequence). The V gene end was trimmed by 5 bases and the J gene end by 9 bases; junction bases not matched to a gene: 6. The CDR3 loop spans 15 amino acids. The data were taken from a study of T cells in Graves' hyperthyroidism and ophthalmopathy. Study background: Peripheral blood collection took place at initial diagnosis, before any treatment.

Amplification targeted TCR beta CDR3 regions from RNA transcripts. A first-round RT-PCR of the TCR CDR3 used the HTBI primer set. TCRdb reanalysed the multiplex PCR reads using MiXCR and keeps one entry per CDR3 protein. The data show more than 650,000 distinct CDR3 sequences, 11% to 15% seen once. Study findings and constraints: Most thyroid clonotypes expanded above 0.001 appeared in blood too. Model-based prediction identified ophthalmopathy a median 6.5 months prior to its onset.

Source material: blood. The chain employs TRBV7-9 and TRBJ2-1; 14 positions match TRBD2. This receptor was taken from a woman in her late teens or twenties with Graves' hyperthyroidism. In nucleotides, the CDR3 is TGTGCCAGCAGCCCGGGACTAGCGGGAGACGGTGAGCAGTTCTTC. Protein sequence: CASSPGLAGDGEQFF.